A selection of T cell receptor beta chains follows, all from one sample in a study of cytomegalovirus exposure and HLA in healthy donors. Sequenced by immunoSEQ multiplex PCR; TCRdb stores in-frame clones only, minus some. The data show fewer than 150,000 clones, around 77% seen once. The sequenced sample consisted of PBMCs. Receptors originate from a woman aged 25 to 39 in good health and CMV-seropositive. Each CDR3 is given with its conserved first and last residue. A D gene is named only where the DNA matches it firmly. The size field is filled for only some rows; it gives once, few, many or a size class.

j_gene	v_gene	abundance	len	d_gene	CDR3aa	CDR3nt
TRBJ1-3	TRBV27	NA	15	TRBD1	CASSRQGAYGNTIYF	TGTGCCAGCAGCCGACAGGGGGCGTATGGAAACACCATATATTTT
TRBJ1-4	TRBV5-6	NA	12	NA	CASSSLWARLFF	TGTGCCAGCAGCTCCCTATGGGCCAGGCTGTTTTTT
TRBJ1-1	TRBV9	NA	14	NA	CASSATGTAIEAFF	TGTGCCAGCAGCGCCACAGGGACCGCCATTGAAGCTTTCTTT
TRBJ2-7	TRBV29-1	NA	12	NA	CSLRTDGYEQYF	TGCAGCTTGAGGACAGATGGCTACGAGCAGTACTTC
TRBJ2-4	TRBV10-3	NA	14	TRBD2	CAISEDDSGGTQYF	TGTGCCATCAGTGAGGACGATAGCGGGGGTACTCAGTACTTC
TRBJ1-5	TRBV7-3	NA	14	NA	CASSLMGLGQPQHF	TGTGCCAGCAGCTTAATGGGGCTCGGGCAGCCCCAGCATTTT
TRBJ1-3	TRBV5-1	NA	15	NA	CASSLDTFSGNTIYF	TGCGCCAGCAGCCTTGACACCTTTTCTGGAAACACCATATATTTT
TRBJ2-2	TRBV27	NA	16	NA	CASRSGTLTNTGELFF	TGTGCCAGCAGATCCGGGACACTTACGAACACCGGGGAGCTGTTTTTT
TRBJ2-5	TRBV14	few	16	TRBD1	CASSQDQGALSETQYF	TGTGCCAGCAGCCAAGATCAGGGGGCGTTATCAGAGACCCAGTACTTC
TRBJ1-5	TRBV6-1	NA	16	NA	CASSDSRGFGNQPQHF	TGTGCCAGCAGTGATTCCAGGGGATTTGGCAATCAGCCCCAGCATTTT
TRBJ2-5	TRBV6-5	NA	15	TRBD2	CASSYSLAGQETQYF	TGTGCCAGCAGTTATTCCCTAGCGGGGCAAGAGACCCAGTACTTC
TRBJ2-5	TRBV27	NA	15	NA	CASTWIGHGLETQYF	TGTGCCAGCACATGGATAGGGCATGGACTGGAGACCCAGTACTTC
TRBJ1-1	TRBV5-4	NA	15	TRBD1	CASSTTGTGNTEAFF	TGTGCCAGCAGCACCACGGGGACAGGGAACACTGAAGCTTTCTTT
TRBJ1-2	TRBV2	NA	15	TRBD1	CASQRDRGSNYGYTF	TGTGCCAGCCAACGTGACAGGGGTTCTAACTATGGCTACACCTTC
TRBJ1-2	TRBV13	NA	16	TRBD1	CASSLSRQGLVYGYTF	TGTGCCAGCAGCTTATCTCGACAGGGACTGGTTTATGGCTACACCTTC
TRBJ2-3	TRBV7-9	NA	16	NA	CASSLAAQIGGDTQYF	TGTGCCAGCAGCTTAGCAGCCCAGATTGGAGGGGATACGCAGTATTTT
TRBJ1-2	TRBV6-1	NA	17	NA	CASSASSKTWRAYGYTF	TGTGCCAGCAGTGCTTCCTCCAAGACGTGGAGGGCCTATGGCTACACCTTC
TRBJ1-1	TRBV18	few	15	NA	CASSPRHTGNTEAFF	TGTGCCAGCTCACCACGACACACAGGGAACACTGAAGCTTTCTTT
TRBJ1-2	TRBV5-1	NA	15	NA	CASSGVRGEDYGYTF	TGCGCCAGCAGCGGCGTCAGGGGAGAGGACTATGGCTACACCTTC
TRBJ2-1	TRBV5-6	NA	14	NA	CASSFLSGSNEQFF	TGTGCCAGCAGCTTCCTCTCCGGGAGTAATGAGCAGTTCTTC
TRBJ1-5	TRBV12-2	few	11	NA	CASRHDRGQFF	TGTGCAAGTCGCCACGACCGCGGGCAATTTTTT
TRBJ1-4	TRBV14	NA	14	TRBD1	CASSQRTGGEKLFF	TGTGCCAGCAGCCAACGGACAGGGGGTGAAAAACTGTTTTTT
TRBJ1-2	TRBV6-5	NA	15	NA	CASSPSATGRNGYTF	TGTGCCAGCAGTCCCTCGGCAACAGGGCGTAATGGCTACACCTTC
TRBJ1-1	TRBV6-5	NA	12	TRBD1	CASTGGFTEAFF	TGTGCCAGCACAGGGGGGTTCACTGAAGCTTTCTTT
TRBJ2-2	TRBV6-1	NA	17	NA	CASSESFRGGNTGELFF	TGTGCCAGCAGTGAATCATTTAGGGGGGGGAACACCGGGGAGCTGTTTTTT
TRBJ2-3	TRBV10-3	once	17	TRBD2	CAIRVGLAGAVTDTQYF	TGTGCCATCAGGGTTGGACTAGCGGGGGCTGTCACAGATACGCAGTATTTT
TRBJ2-5	TRBV7-3	NA	14	TRBD1	CASSDRATQETQYF	TGTGCCAGCTCGGACAGGGCTACCCAAGAGACCCAGTACTTC
TRBJ2-3	TRBV27	NA	14	TRBD1	CASSPQGAGDTQYF	TGTGCCAGCAGTCCGCAGGGGGCCGGAGATACGCAGTATTTT